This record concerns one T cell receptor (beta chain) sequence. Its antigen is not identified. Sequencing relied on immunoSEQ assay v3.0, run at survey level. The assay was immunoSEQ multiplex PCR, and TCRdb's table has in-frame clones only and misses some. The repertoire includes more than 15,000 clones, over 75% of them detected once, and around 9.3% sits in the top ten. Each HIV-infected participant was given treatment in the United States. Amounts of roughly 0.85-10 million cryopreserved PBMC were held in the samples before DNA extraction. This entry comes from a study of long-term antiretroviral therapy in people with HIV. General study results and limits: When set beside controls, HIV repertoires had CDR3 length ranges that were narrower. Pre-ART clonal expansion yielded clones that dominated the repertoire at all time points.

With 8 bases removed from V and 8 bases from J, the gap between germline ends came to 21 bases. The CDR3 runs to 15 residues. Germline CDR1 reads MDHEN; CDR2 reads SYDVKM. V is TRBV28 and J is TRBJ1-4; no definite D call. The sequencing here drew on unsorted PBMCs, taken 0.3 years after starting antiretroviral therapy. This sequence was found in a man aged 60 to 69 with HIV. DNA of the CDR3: TGTGCCAGCGCAACAAGGCCCTCGGGAGAAGAAAAACTGTTTTTT. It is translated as CASATRPSGEEKLFF.